This T cell receptor (beta chain) was recorded in a study of blood T cells in healthy people across ages. Next came a second PCR, run for about 6 to 11 cycles, which used a sample-barcoded 5' primer along with a J-beta primer mix. TCRdb re-called the 5' RACE reads with MiXCR, one entry per CDR3 protein. The profile shows about 1 million distinct CDR3 sequences, less than 50% of them singletons. It was around 10 milliliters of peripheral blood that were drawn from each donor. Trimming removed 3 bases from V and 0 bases from J, with 14 bases in between. Germline V gene sequence: CDR1 SGDLS, CDR2 YYNGEE. This CDR3 region has 16 residues. This clonotype was detected a few times. What it recognizes is unknown. Study results and caveats: Observed TCR beta diversity showed a strong correlation with the percentage of naive T cells as measured by flow cytometry. Estimated diversity across one million T cells was deemed an underestimate.

Sequenced input: blood. V and J are TRBV9 and TRBJ2-3; a possible D gene is TRBD1 (6 bases). The sequence came from a woman aged 55-75 years in good health. The CDR3 region has the DNA TGTGCCAGCAGCGCGAAACAGGGTTCTAGCACAGATACGCAGTATTTT. This codes for CASSAKQGSSTDTQYF.